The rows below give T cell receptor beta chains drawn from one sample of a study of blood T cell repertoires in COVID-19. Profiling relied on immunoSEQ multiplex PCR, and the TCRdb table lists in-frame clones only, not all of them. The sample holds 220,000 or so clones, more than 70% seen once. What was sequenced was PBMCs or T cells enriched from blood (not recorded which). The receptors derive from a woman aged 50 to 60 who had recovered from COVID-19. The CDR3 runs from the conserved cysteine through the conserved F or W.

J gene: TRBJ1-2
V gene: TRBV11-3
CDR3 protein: CASSSQVGQRTDTF

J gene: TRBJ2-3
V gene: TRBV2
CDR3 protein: CASRASGGATDTQYF

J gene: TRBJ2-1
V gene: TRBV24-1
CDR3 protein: CATSEGGDEQFF

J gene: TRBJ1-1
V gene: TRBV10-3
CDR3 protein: CAISKGANAEAFF

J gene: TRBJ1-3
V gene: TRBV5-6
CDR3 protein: CASSGGQGTGNTIYF

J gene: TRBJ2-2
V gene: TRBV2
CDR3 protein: CASSEPLANTGELFF

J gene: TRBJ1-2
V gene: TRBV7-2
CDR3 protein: CASSSWGRIPGDGYTF

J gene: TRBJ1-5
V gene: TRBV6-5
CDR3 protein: CASSPQGLYNQPQHF

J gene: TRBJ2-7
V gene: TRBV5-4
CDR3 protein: CASSLSLAGAGHEQYF

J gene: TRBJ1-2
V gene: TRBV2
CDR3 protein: CASSGRTRKEGYTF

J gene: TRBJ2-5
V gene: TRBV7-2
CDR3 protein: CASSPRTAGQTQYF

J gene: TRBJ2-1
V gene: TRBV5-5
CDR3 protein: CASSLVAGGKYNEQFF

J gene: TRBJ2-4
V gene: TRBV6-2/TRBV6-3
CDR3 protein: CASSYSMRASGNIQYF

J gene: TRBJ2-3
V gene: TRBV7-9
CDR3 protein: CASTGTGDTQYF

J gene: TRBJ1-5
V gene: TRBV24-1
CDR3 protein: CATSGGPAPQHF

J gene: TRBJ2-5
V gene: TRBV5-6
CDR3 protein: CASSLAREGKETQYF

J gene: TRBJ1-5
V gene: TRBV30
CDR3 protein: CAWSSAGTGYQPQHF

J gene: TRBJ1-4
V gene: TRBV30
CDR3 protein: CAWQAPGTRNEKLFF

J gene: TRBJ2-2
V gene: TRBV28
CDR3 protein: CASSLRASGNTGELFF

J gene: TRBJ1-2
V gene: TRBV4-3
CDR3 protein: CASSQDGGYGYTF

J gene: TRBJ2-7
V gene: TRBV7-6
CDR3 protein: CASSPRSASGSYGYEQYF

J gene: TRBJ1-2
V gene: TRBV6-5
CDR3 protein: CASSYSGRKGGGYTF

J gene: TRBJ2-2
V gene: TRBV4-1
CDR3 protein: CASSGRPQGAGTGELFF

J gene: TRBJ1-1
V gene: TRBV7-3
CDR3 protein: CASSPERESEAFF

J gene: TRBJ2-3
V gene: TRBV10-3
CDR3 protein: CAISPSPDTQYF

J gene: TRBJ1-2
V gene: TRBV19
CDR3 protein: CASSIERDATNYGYTF

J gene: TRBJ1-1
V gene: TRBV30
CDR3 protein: CAWIGGFNTEAFF

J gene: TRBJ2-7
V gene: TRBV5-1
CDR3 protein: CASSPQAASYEQYF

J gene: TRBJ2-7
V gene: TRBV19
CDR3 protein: CASTLRGGQEAYEQYF

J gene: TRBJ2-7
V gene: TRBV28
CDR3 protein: CASTRGGEQYF

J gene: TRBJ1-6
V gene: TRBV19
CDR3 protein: CASGLSGTGVLSPLHF

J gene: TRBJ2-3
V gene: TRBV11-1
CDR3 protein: CASSLAGLTDTQYF

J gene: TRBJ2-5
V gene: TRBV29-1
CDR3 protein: CSVEIQGDSMETQYF

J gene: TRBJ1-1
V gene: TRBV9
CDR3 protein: CASSVVGTGVTTEAFF

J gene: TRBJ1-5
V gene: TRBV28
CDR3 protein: CASSLSGQGRRRQPQHF

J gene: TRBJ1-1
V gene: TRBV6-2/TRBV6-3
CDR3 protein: CASSPDKGGTEAFF

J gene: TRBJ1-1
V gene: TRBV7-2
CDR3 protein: CASSLVSVFTEAFF

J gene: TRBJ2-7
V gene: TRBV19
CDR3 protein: CASSPRQGIHEQYF

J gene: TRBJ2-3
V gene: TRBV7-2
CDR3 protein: CASSTLGGTTDTQYF

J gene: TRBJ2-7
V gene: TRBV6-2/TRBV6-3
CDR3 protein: CASSPGYSYEQYF